Listed here are 6 T cell receptor beta chains from one sample, sequenced in a study of beta chain features in type 1 diabetes. The authors reverse transcribed all of the isolated RNA, so sequencing captured expressed TCRB transcripts. TCRdb keeps only in-frame clones here, not all; method: immunoSEQ multiplex PCR. The table lists about half a million clones, approximately 30% of them singletons, with almost 0.065% in the top ten. The sample consisted of naive CD4+ T cells from blood. All receptors derive from a man between 18 and 35 years old in good health.

This rearrangement joins TRBV4-3 to TRBJ2-1, with TRBD2 matching over 9 bases. J gave up 3 bases and V 4 bases, and 7 bases lay outside the gene matches. Germline lookup yields CDR1 LGHNA and CDR2 YSLEER. The CDR3 contains 16 residues. The CDR3 bases are TGCGCCAGCAGCCGAACCGCGACTAGCGGCTACAATGAGCAGTTCTTC. The encoded protein is CASSRTATSGYNEQFF.

This chain uses TRBV29-1 with TRBJ2-5, with a weak D call TRBD1 (5 bases). From germline, CDR1 is SQVTM and CDR2 ANQGSEA. This CDR3 contains 14 residues. Between the trimmed V and J ends, which lost 3 bases and 5 bases, there was a span of 16 bases. In nucleotides, the CDR3 is TGCAGCGTTGATTTTGGGGCAGTCCAGGAGACCCAGTACTTC. Translation: CSVDFGAVQETQYF.

The CDR3 DNA follows: TGCGCCAGCAGCTTGGGGACTAGCGGGAGCGCCAGCACAGATACGCAGTATTTT. It codes for CASSLGTSGSASTDTQYF. The chain employs TRBV5-1 and TRBJ2-3; 13 bases align to TRBD2. The CDR3 covers 18 residues. CDR1 SGHRS and CDR2 YFSETQ come from the germline V gene. V lost 0 bases to trimming and J lost 0 bases; unmatched junction nucleotides: 4.

This clone was counted only a few times. The gene calls are TRBV6-5 and TRBJ2-7, with D perhaps TRBD1 (6 bases). Germline V gives CDR1 MNHEY, CDR2 SVGAGI. Deletions cut 6 bases from V and 0 bases from J, with 15 bases between. CDR3 length: 15 amino acids. The CDR3 bases are TGTGCCAGCAGGATGGCAGGGACAAGCTCCTACGAGCAGTACTTC. Translated: CASRMAGTSSYEQYF.

V gene TRBV9 combines with J gene TRBJ2-1; the D gene is possibly TRBD2 (5 bases). CDR3 size: 14 residues. Germline assignment: CDR1 SGDLS and CDR2 YYNGEE. With 2 bases removed from V and 5 bases from J, the gap between germline ends came to 11 bases. The DNA of the CDR3 is TGTGCCAGCAGCGTTGAGGTGAGGGACAATGAGCAGTTCTTC. Protein product: CASSVEVRDNEQFF.

This clone was seen only a few times. J is TRBJ2-2 and V is TRBV9; 9 bases line up with TRBD2. Trimming cost V 0 bases and J 5 bases; bases outside gene matches: 8. This CDR3 is built from 17 residues. In germline, CDR1 is SGDLS, CDR2 YYNGEE. CDR3 protein: CASSVGSSGTLTGELFF. CDR3 DNA sequence: TGTGCCAGCAGCGTAGGGTCTAGCGGGACGTTGACCGGGGAGCTGTTTTTT.